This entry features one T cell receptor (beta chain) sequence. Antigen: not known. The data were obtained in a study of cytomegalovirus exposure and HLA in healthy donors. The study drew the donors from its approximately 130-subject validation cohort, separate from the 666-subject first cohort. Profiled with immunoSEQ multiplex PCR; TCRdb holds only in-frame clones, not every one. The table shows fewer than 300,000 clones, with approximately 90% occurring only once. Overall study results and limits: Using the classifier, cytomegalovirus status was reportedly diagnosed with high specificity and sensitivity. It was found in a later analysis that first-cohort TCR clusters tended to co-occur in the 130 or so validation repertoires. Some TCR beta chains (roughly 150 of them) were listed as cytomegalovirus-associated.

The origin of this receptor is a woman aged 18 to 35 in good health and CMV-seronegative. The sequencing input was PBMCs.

The CDR3 spells CSTAGDSPLHF. CDR3 DNA sequence: TGCAGCACGGCAGGGGATTCACCCCTCCACTTT. The chain combines TRBV20-1 with TRBJ1-6; a weak D match, TRBD1 (6 bases). Germline CDR1 reads DFQATT; CDR2 reads SNEGSKA (reference sequence). The CDR3 spans 11 residues.